This T cell receptor beta chain was documented in a study of cytomegalovirus exposure and HLA in healthy donors. V gave up 3 bases and J gave up 6 bases; unmatched junction bases: 5. The germline CDR1 and CDR2 sequences are GTSNPN and SVGIG (reference sequence). This CDR3 region has 14 residues. Primers for the PCR totalled 60 Vbeta and 13 Jbeta. Assay: immunoSEQ multiplex PCR; the TCRdb copy retains only in-frame clones and omits some. The repertoire holds 120,000 or so clones, with more than 65% as singletons. This clonotype was sampled from a man between 18 and 35 years old in good health and CMV-seropositive. V usage is TRBV30 and J usage is TRBJ1-2; 12 bases match TRBD1. Sequencing input: PBMCs. This CDR3 reads CAWSGDRGLDGYTF. The CDR3 region has the DNA TGTGCCTGGAGCGGGGACAGGGGGCTTGATGGCTACACCTTC.